Given below is one T cell receptor (beta chain) in context. This receptor's antigen is unknown. There are no base qualities to consult, and no much larger clone falls within one base. Collaborating institutions collected whole blood in K2EDTA tubes following their own protocols. For TCRbeta analysis, collaborators shipped samples in one of three forms: frozen whole blood, isolated PBMCs, or DNA extracted from either of those sample types. The data were obtained in a study of blood T cell repertoires in COVID-19 (dated by TCRdb to the early 2020s). Study-wide context: Samples from collaborators originated in the United States, Italy and Spain and spanned both the acute and convalescent phases of COVID-19. The sample metadata nearly always contained a de-identified subject ID, COVID-19 status, age in years and sex. Where available, HLA class I and class II types were taken from metadata supplied by the sample provider and were not determined by assay-based typing. The samples were drawn from two sources: the first 160 participants of the ongoing ImmuneRACE study, and some 1,300 subjects contributed by 6 global collaborators. The repertoires were released in a freely available public database meant as a resource for research on the immune response to SARS-CoV-2. Subjects who had been exposed to COVID-19, were actively infected with it, or had recovered from it provided the deeply sampled blood TCRbeta repertoires that made up the dataset. The material from the prospective study consisted of cDNA or gDNA derived from T cells, B-cell-depleted T cells, or PBMCs. Study-wide conclusions, independent of this receptor: Clinical and demographic metadata were provided uncurated, with the amount varying by source and participant.

TCRbeta CDR3 regions were amplified from genomic DNA by means of the immunoSEQ Assay, a bias-controlled multiplex PCR. In the authors' own workflow: Within the assay, amplification of reference gene primers was used to estimate how many nucleated cells each sample contained. To quantify the absolute abundance of each unique TCRbeta CDR3 rearrangement, sequence reads were collapsed and filtered. For each sample, productive Simpson clonality was calculated as the square root of Simpson's diversity index across productive rearrangements. TCRdb's version of the immuneACCESS table is confined to in-frame rearrangements and falls short of the full clone set. An unresolved V gene accounts for under half of the shortfall where checked; the remainder is of unknown origin. V, J and clone size are those of that table, while D and trimming were read from the DNA. In this sample the table shows 90,000 to 120,000 clones, about 80% of which occur a single time. 4% to 5.5% of the sample goes to the ten largest clones.

From the germline V gene, CDR1 is SGHVS and CDR2 is FNYEAQ. V is reduced by 1 base and J by 5 bases, leaving a spacing of 6 bases between them. The CDR3 contains 13 residues, cysteine and phenylalanine counted. Of all the DNA, just the CDR3 is kept, 39 bases in frame from base 1. Sequencing was carried out using peripheral blood. This TCR was recovered from a man between 65 and 85 years old with acute or convalescent COVID-19. Here the chain combines TRBV7-6 and TRBJ1-5; TRBD1 is a weak D gene call, 5 bases matching. CDR3 sequence: CASSLGGDQPQHF. The DNA reads as follows: TGTGCCAGCAGCTTAGGGGGCGATCAGCCCCAGCATTTT. When the CDR3 is completed using the reference TRBV7-6 and TRBJ1-5 genes on either side, the full variable domain is GAGVSQSPRYKVTKRGQDVALRCDPISGHVSLYWYRQALGQGPEFLTYFNYEAQQDKSGLPNDRFSAERPEGSISTLTIQRTEQRDSAMYRCASSLGGDQPQHFGDGTRLSIL.